The T cell receptor beta chain described here comes from a study of shared clonotypes between healthy human individuals. CDR3 length equals 15 residues. The germline V gene has CDR1 MNHNY and CDR2 SVGAGI (reference sequence). Trimming removed 5 bases from V and 4 bases from J, with 15 bases in between. Assay used: immunoSEQ multiplex PCR; TCRdb lists only in-frame clones, some missing. The table records roughly 2.5 million clones, around nine tenths of them present only once. Participating donors were healthy, HIV-negative adults free of recent acute infections or vaccinations. The sample taken for sequencing was naive CD4+ T cells sorted from blood. The subset: CD45RA+ positively selected. The rearrangement links TRBV6-6 to TRBJ1-3, with D uncertain. This clonotype was obtained from a man aged 18 to 29 in good health. CDR3 sequence reads: CASSRLGVAGNTIYF. CDR3 DNA: TGTGCCAGCAGTAGGCTGGGAGTCGCGGGAAACACCATATATTTT.